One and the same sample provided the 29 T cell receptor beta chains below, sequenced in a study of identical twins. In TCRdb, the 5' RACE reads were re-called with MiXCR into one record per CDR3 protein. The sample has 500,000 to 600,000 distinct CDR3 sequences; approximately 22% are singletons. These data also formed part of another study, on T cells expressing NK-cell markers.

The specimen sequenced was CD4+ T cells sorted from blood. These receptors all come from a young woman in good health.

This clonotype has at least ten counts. CDR3 amino acids: CASRIFNEQFF. As DNA, the CDR3 is TGTGCCAGCCGCATCTTCAATGAGCAGTTCTTC. V is TRBV12-3 or TRBV12-4 and J is TRBJ2-1; D unresolved. Trimming took 8 bases from V and 6 from J, leaving 8 bases between them. The CDR3 has 11 amino acids.

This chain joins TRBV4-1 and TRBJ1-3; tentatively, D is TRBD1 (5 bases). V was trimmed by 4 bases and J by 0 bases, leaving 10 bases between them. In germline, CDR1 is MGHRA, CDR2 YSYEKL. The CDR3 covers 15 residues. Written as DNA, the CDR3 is TGCGCCAGCAGCCGAGGGGATAACTCTGGAAACACCATATATTTT. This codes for CASSRGDNSGNTIYF.

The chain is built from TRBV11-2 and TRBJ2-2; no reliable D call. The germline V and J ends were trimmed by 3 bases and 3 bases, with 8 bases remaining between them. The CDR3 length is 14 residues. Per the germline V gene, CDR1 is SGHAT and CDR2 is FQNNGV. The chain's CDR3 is CASSFRSYTGELFF. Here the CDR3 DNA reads TGTGCCAGCAGCTTCAGGAGTTACACCGGGGAGCTGTTTTTT.

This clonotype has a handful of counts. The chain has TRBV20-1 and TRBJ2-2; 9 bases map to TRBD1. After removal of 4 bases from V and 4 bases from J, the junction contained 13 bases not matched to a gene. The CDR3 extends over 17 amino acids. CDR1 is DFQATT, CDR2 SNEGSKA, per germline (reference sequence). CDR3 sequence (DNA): TGCAGTGCTACCCCGGGACAGGGAAGCGGAGCCACCGGGGAGCTGTTTTTT. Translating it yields CSATPGQGSGATGELFF.

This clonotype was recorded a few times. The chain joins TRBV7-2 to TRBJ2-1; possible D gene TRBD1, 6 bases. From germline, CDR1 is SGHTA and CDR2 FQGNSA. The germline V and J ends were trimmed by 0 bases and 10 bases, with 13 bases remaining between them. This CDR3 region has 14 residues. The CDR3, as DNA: TGTGCCAGCAGCTTAGCTTGGAGGACAGCCGAGCAGTTCTTC. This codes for CASSLAWRTAEQFF.

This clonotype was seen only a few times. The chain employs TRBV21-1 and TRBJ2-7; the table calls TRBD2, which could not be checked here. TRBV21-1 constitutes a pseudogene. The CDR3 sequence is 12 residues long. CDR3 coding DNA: TGTGCCAGGCCGCTAGCGGATTACGAGCAGTACTTC. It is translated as CARPLADYEQYF.

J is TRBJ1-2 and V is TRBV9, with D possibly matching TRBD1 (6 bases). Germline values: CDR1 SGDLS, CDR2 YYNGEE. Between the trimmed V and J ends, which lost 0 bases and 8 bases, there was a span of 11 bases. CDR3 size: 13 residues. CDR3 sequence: CASSVDTGPGYTF. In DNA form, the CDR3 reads TGTGCCAGCAGCGTAGACACAGGGCCCGGCTACACCTTC.

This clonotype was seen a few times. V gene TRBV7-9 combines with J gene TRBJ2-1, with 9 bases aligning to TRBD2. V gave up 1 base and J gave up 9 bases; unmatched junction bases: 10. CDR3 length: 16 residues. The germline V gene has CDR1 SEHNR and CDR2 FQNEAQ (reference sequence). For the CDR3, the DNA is TGTGCCAGCAGCTTAGGTAGCGGGAGTACTCTTGGTGAGCAGTTCTTC. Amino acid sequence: CASSLGSGSTLGEQFF.

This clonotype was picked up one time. The CDR3 loop is CASSQALPGGGKYEQYF. CDR3 bases: TGCGCCAGCAGTCAGGCGCTACCAGGGGGCGGGAAGTACGAGCAGTACTTC. J is TRBJ2-7 and V is TRBV4-1, with 8 bases identical to TRBD1. Per germline, CDR1 MGHRA and CDR2 YSYEKL. Trimming at V came to 6 bases and at J to 4 bases, leaving 17 bases not matched to a gene. CDR3 size: 17 residues.

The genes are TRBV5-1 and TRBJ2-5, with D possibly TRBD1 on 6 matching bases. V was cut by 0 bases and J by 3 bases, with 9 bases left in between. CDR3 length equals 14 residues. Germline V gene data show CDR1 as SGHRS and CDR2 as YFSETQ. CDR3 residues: CASSLVRTEETQYF. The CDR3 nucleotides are TGCGCCAGCAGCTTGGTCAGGACAGAAGAGACCCAGTACTTC.

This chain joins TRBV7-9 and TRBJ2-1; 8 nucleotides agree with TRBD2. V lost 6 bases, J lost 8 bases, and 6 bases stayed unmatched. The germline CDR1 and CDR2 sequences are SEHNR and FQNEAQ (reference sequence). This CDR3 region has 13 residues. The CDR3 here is CASRSEREYEQFF. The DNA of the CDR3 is TGTGCCAGCAGATCGGAGCGGGAGTATGAGCAGTTCTTC.

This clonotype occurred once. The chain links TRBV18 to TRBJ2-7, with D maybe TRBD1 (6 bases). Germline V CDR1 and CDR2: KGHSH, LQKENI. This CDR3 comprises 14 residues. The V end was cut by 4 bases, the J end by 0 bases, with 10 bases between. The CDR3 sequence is CASSRRQVSYEQYF. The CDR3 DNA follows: TGTGCCAGCTCACGTAGACAGGTCTCCTACGAGCAGTACTTC.

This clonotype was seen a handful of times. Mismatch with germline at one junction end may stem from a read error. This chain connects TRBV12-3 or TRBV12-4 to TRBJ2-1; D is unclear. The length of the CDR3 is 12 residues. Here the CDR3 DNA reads TGTACCAGCAGTCCCCCAGTGGATGAGCAGTTCTTC. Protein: CTSSPPVDEQFF.

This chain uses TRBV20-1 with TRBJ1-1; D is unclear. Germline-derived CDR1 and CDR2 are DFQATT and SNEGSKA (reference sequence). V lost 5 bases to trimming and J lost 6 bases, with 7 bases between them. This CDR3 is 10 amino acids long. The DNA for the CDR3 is TGCAGTGCTGCCAGTTCTGAAGCTTTCTTT. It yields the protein CSAASSEAFF.

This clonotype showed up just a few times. Written as DNA, the CDR3 is TGCAGTGCTAGAGATCGAGGGACCCAGTACTTC. It specifies CSARDRGTQYF. This chain uses TRBV20-1 with TRBJ2-5, with no clear D. V dropped 0 bases and J dropped 7 bases, with 6 bases sitting between them. This CDR3 comprises 11 residues. CDR1 is DFQATT, CDR2 SNEGSKA, per germline (reference sequence).

CDR3 in DNA: TGTGCCAGCTTCAGGACTAGCGGAATTAATGAGCAGTTCTTC. Its translation is CASFRTSGINEQFF. The rearrangement joins TRBV18 to TRBJ2-1; 10 nucleotides match TRBD2. Germline CDR1 KGHSH, CDR2 LQKENI. This CDR3 region has 14 residues. V shed 7 bases, J shed 7 bases, and the junction held 7 bases outside the gene matches.

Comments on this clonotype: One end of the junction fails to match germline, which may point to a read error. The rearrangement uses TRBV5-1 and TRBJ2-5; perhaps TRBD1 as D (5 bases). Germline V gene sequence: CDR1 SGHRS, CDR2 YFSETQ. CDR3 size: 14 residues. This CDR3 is CSSSSAGWQETQYF. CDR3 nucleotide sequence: TGCTCCAGCAGCTCGGCAGGGTGGCAAGAGACCCAGTACTTC.

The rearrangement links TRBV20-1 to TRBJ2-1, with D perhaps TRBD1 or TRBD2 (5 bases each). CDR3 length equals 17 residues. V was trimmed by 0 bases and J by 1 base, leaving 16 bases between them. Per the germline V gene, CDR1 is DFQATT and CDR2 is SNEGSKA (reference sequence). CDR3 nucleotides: TGCAGTGCTAGAGATCCCCTCTTTGGGGGATCCTACAATGAGCAGTTCTTC. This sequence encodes CSARDPLFGGSYNEQFF.

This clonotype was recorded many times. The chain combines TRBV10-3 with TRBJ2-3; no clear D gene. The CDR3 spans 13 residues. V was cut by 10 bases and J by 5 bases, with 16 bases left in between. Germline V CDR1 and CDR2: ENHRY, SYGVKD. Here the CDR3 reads CATRLGTLDTQYF. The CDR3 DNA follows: TGTGCCACCCGACTGGGAACTTTAGATACGCAGTATTTT.

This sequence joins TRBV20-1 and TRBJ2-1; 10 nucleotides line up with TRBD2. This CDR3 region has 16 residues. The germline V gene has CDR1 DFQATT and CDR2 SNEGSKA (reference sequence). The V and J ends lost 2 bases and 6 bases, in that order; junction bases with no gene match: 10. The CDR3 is CSARQWRTSGFNEQFF. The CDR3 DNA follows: TGCAGTGCTAGACAATGGAGGACTAGCGGTTTCAATGAGCAGTTCTTC.

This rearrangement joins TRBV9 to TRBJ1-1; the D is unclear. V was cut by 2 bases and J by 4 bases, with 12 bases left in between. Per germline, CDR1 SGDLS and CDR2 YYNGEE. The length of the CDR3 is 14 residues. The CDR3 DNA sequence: TGTGCCAGCAGCGTTAGACCGGCGAGCACTGAAGCTTTCTTT. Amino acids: CASSVRPASTEAFF.

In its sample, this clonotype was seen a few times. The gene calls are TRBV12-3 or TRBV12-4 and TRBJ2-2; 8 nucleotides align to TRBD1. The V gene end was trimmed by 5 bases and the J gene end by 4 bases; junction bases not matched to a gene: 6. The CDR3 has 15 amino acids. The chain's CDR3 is CASSQRTGFTGELFF. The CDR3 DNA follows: TGTGCCAGCAGTCAGCGGACAGGGTTCACCGGGGAGCTGTTTTTT.

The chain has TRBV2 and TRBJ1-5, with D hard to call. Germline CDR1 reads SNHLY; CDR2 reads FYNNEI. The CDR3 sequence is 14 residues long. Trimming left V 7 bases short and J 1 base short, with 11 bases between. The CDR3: CASIKGGSNQPQHF. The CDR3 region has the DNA TGTGCCAGCATAAAGGGTGGGAGCAATCAGCCCCAGCATTTT.

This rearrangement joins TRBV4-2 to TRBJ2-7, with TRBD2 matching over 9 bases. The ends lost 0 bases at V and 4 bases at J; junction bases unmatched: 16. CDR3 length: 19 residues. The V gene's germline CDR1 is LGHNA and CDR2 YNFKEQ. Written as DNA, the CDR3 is TGTGCCAGCAGCCAAGAGGTTCTGACTAGCGGAACCCGGGGATACGAGCAGTACTTC. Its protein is CASSQEVLTSGTRGYEQYF.

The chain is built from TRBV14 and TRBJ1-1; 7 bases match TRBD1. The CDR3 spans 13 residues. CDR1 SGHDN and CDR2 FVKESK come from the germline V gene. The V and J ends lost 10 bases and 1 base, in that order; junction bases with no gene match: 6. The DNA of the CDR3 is TGTGCCACCACACAGGGGTGGAACACTGAAGCTTTCTTT. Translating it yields CATTQGWNTEAFF.

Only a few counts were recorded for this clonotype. DNA of the CDR3: TGCAGCGCACTGACAGCTAACTATGGCTACACCTTC. It encodes CSALTANYGYTF. This rearrangement joins TRBV29-1 to TRBJ1-2; D perhaps matches TRBD1 (5 bases). This CDR3 spans 12 amino acids. The germline CDR1 and CDR2 sequences are SQVTM and ANQGSEA. V lost 7 bases to trimming and J lost 0 bases, with 9 bases between them.

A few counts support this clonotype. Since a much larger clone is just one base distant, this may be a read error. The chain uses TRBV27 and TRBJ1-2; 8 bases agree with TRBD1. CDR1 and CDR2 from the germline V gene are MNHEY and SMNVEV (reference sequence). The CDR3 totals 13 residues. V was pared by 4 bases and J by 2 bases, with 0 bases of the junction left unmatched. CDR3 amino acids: CASSWDRNYGYTF. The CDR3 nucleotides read TGTGCCAGCAGTTGGGACAGGAACTATGGCTACACCTTC.

The CDR3 loop reads CASSRQGPSTDTQYF. The CDR3 DNA reads TGTGCCAGCTCACGACAGGGTCCTAGCACAGATACGCAGTATTTT. The chain combines TRBV18 with TRBJ2-3, with TRBD1 matching 7 bases. Germline trimming cut 4 bases from V and 0 bases from J; bases unmatched to any gene: 4. Germline V gene sequence: CDR1 KGHSH, CDR2 LQKENI. CDR3 length: 15 amino acids.

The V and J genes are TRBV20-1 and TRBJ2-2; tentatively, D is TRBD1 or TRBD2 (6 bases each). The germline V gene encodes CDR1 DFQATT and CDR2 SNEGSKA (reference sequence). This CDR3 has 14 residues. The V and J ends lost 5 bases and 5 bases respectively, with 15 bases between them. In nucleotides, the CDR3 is TGCAGTGCTGGCCGGGGGCTAAATACCGGGGAGCTGTTTTTT. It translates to CSAGRGLNTGELFF.